The subject of this entry is one TCR beta chain. Measured with immunoSEQ multiplex PCR; TCRdb has only the in-frame clones, and not every one. The sample includes about 370,000 clones, around 89% seen only once; the top ten take around 3%. Germline-derived CDR1 and CDR2 are LNHDA and SQIVND (reference sequence). There are 19 residues in the CDR3. Losses at the gene ends were 7 bases for V and 0 bases for J; bases not matched to a gene: 10. The sample comes from a study of blood T cell repertoires in COVID-19. The sequencing sample was made of peripheral blood. The gene calls are TRBV19 and TRBJ2-1; TRBD2 agrees at 15 bases. The clonotype comes from a woman aged 25-40 years with COVID-19, enrolled during active disease. The CDR3 sequence is CASKGTGTSGRSSYNEQFF. The DNA of the CDR3 is TGTGCCAGTAAAGGGACAGGGACTAGCGGGAGGAGCTCCTACAATGAGCAGTTCTTC.